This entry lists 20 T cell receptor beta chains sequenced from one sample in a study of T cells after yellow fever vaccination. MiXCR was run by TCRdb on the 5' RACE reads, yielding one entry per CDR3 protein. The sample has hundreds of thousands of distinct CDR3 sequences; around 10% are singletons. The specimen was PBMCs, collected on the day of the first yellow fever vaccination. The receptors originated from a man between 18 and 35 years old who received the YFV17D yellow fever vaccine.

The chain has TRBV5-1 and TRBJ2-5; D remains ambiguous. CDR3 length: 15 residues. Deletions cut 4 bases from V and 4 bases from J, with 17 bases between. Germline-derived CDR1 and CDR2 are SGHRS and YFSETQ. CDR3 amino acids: CASSPLGSFGETQYF. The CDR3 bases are TGCGCCAGCAGCCCCCTGGGGTCCTTCGGAGAGACCCAGTACTTC. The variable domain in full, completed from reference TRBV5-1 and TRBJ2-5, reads KAGVTQTPRYLIKTRGQQVTLSCSPISGHRSVSWYQQTPGQGLQFLFEYFSETQRNKGNFPGRFSGRQFSNSRSEMNVSTLELGDSALYLCASSPLGSFGETQYFGPGTRLLVL.

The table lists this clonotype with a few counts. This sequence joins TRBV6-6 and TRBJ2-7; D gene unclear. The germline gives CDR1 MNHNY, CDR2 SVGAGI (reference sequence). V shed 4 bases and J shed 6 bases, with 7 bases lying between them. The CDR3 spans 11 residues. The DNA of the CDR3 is TGTGCCAGCAGTTTCTATATCGAGCAGTACTTC. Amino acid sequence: CASSFYIEQYF.

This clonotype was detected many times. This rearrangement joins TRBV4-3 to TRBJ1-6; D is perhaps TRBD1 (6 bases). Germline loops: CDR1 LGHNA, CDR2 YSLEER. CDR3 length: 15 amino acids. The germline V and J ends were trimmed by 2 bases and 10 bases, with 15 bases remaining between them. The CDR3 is CASSQSGVSGSPLHF. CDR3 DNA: TGCGCCAGCAGCCAATCAGGGGTATCTGGGTCACCCCTCCACTTT.

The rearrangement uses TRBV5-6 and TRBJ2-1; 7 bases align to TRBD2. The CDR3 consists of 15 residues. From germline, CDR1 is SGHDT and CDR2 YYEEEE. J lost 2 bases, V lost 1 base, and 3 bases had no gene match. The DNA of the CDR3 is TGTGCCAGCAGCTTGCCTAGCGGAACCTACAATGAGCAGTTCTTC. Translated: CASSLPSGTYNEQFF.

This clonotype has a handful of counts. CDR3 amino acids: CASSQGELRGGRGGELFF. CDR3 coding DNA: TGTGCCAGCAGCCAAGGAGAATTGCGGGGGGGCCGTGGCGGGGAGCTGTTTTTT. The chain has TRBV3-1 and TRBJ2-2; the match to TRBD2 covers 9 bases. Unmatched junction bases numbered 13, after V lost 1 base and J lost 7 bases. Germline lookup yields CDR1 LGHDT and CDR2 YNNKEL (reference sequence). The CDR3 is 18 residues long.

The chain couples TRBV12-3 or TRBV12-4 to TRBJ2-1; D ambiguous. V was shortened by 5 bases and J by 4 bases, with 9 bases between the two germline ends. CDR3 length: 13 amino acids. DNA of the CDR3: TGTGCCAGCAGTCCAGAGAGTTACAATGAGCAGTTCTTC. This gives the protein CASSPESYNEQFF.

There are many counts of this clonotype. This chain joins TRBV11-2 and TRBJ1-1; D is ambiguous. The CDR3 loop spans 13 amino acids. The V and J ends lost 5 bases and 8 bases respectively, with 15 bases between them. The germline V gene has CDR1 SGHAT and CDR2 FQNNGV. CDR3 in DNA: TGTGCCAGCAGCCGGATCTCGGCGGGCGAAGCTTTCTTT. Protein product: CASSRISAGEAFF.

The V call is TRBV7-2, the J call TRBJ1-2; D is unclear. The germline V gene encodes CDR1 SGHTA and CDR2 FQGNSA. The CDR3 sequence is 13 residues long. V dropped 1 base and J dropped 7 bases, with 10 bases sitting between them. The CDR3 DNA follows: TGTGCCAGCAGCTTAGGCAATCCAGCTGGCTACACCTTC. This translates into CASSLGNPAGYTF. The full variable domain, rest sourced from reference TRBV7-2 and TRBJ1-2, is GAGVSQSPSNKVTEKGKDVELRCDPISGHTALYWYRQSLGQGLEFLIYFQGNSAPDKSGLPSDRFSAERTGGSVSTLTIQRTQQEDSAVYLCASSLGNPAGYTFGSGTRLTVV.

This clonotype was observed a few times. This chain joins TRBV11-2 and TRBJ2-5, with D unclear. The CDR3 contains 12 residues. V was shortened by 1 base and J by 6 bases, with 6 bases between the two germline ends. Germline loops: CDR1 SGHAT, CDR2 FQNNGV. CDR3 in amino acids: CASSLGQQTQYF. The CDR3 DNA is TGTGCCAGCAGCTTAGGTCAGCAGACCCAGTACTTC.

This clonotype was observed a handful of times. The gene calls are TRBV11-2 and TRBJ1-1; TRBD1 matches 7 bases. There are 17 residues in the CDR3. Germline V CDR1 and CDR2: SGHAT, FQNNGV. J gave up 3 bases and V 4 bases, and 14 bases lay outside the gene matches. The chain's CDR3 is CASSSSSLDRPYTEAFF. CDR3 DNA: TGTGCCAGCAGCTCCTCATCGTTGGACAGGCCTTACACTGAAGCTTTCTTT.

DNA for the CDR3: TGTGCCACCAGCAGAGATCCCCCGGTTGCAACTAATGAAAAACTGTTTTTT. It specifies CATSRDPPVATNEKLFF. The chain employs TRBV15 and TRBJ1-4; no clear D. This CDR3 comprises 17 residues. The ends were cut back, 0 bases at V and 0 bases at J, with 11 bases in the middle. Germline-derived CDR1 and CDR2 are LNHNV and YYDKDF (reference sequence).

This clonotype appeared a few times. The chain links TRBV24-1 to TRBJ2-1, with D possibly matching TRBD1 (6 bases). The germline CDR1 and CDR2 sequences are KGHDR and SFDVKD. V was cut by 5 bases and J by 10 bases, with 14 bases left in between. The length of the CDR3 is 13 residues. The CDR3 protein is CATSATGRGEQFF. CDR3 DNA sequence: TGTGCCACCAGTGCGACAGGCCGGGGCGAGCAGTTCTTC.

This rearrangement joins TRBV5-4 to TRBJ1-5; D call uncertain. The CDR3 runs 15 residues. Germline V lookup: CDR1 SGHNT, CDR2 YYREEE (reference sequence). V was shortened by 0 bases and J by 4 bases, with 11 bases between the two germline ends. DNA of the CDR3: TGTGCCAGCAGCTTGGGGACGGAACAAAATCAGCCCCAGCATTTT. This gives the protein CASSLGTEQNQPQHF.

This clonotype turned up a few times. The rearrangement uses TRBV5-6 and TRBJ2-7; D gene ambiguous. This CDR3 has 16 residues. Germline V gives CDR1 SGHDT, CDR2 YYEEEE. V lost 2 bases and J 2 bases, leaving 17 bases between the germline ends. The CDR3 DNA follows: TGTGCCAGCAGCTTCCGGGCGGTTATGCCACCCTACGAGCAGTACTTC. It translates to CASSFRAVMPPYEQYF.

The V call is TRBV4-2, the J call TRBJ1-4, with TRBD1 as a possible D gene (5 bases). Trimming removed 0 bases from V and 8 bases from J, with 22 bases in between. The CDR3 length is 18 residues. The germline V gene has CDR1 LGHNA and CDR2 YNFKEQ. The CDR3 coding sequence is TGTGCCAGCAGCCAAGATCCCCATGCGGCAGGGAAAATGGAAAAACTGTTTTTT. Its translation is CASSQDPHAAGKMEKLFF.

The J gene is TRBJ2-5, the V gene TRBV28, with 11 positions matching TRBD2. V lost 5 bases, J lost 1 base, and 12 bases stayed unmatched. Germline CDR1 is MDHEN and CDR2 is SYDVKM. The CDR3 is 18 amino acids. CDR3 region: CASSTIIGTSGVQETQYF. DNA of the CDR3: TGTGCCAGCAGTACCATAATCGGGACTAGCGGCGTCCAAGAGACCCAGTACTTC.

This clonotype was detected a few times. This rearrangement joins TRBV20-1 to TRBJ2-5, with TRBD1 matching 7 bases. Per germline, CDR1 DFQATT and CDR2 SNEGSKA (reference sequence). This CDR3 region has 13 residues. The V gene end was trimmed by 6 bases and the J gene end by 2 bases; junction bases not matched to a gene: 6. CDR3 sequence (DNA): TGCAGTGCCCTTGGGGACAGACAAGAGACCCAGTACTTC. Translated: CSALGDRQETQYF.

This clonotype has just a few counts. The CDR3 coding sequence is TGTGCCACCGGGAGGGATCCTAAAAACACTGAAGCTTTCTTT. This codes for CATGRDPKNTEAFF. J is TRBJ1-1 and V is TRBV6-1; D not certain. This CDR3 contains 14 residues. Germline CDR1 reads MNHNS; CDR2 reads SASEGT. Trimming took 10 bases from V and 2 from J, leaving 17 bases between them.

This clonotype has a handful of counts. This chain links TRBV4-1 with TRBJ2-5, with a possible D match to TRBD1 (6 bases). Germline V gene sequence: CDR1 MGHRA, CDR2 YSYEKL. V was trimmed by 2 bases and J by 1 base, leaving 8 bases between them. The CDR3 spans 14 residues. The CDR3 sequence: CASSQRTVQETQYF. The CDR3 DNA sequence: TGCGCCAGCAGCCAAAGGACAGTCCAAGAGACCCAGTACTTC.

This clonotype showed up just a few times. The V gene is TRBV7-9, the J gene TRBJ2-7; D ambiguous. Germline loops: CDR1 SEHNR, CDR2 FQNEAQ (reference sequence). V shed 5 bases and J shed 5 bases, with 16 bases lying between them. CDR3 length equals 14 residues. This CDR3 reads CASSPNPPVHEQYF. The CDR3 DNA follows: TGTGCCAGCAGCCCTAACCCCCCGGTGCACGAGCAGTACTTC. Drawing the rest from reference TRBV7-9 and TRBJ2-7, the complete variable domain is DTGVSQNPRHKITKRGQNVTFRCDPISEHNRLYWYRQTLGQGPEFLTYFQNEAQLEKSRLLSDRFSAERPKGSFSTLEIQRTEQGDSAMYLCASSPNPPVHEQYFGPGTRLTVT.